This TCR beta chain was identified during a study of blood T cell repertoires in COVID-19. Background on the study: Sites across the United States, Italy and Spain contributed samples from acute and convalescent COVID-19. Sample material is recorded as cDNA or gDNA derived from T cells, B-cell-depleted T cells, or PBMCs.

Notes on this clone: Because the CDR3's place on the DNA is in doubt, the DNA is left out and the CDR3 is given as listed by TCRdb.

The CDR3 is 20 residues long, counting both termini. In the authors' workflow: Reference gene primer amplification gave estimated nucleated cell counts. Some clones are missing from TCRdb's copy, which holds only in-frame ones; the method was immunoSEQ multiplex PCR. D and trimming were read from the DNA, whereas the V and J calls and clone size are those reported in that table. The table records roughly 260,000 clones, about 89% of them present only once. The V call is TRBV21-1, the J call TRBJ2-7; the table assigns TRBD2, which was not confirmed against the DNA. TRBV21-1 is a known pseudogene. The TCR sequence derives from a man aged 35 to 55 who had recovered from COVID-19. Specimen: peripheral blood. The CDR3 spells CASSKERLVAGGSVTYEQYF.